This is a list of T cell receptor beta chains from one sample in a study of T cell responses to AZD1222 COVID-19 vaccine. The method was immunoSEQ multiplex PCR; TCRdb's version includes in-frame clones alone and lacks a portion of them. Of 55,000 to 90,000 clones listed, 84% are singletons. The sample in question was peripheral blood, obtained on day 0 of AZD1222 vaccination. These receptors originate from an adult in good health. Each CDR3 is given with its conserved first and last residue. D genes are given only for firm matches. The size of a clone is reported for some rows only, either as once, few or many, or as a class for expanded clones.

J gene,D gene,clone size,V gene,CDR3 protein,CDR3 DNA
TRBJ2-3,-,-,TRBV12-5,CASADPADTQYF,TGTGCTAGTGCGGACCCCGCGGATACGCAGTATTTT
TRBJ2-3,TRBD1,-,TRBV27,CASSAPGQGDPDTQYF,TGTGCCAGCAGTGCGCCGGGACAGGGGGATCCAGATACGCAGTATTTT
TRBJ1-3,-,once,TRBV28,CASHLGTSGNTIYF,TGTGCCAGTCACCTTGGGACCTCTGGAAACACCATATATTTT
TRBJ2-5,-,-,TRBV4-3,CASSQDRDLLETQYF,TGCGCCAGCAGCCAAGATCGTGATTTGTTAGAGACCCAGTACTTC
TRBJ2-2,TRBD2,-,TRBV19,CASSIEGLAGRNTGELFF,TGTGCCAGTAGTATCGAAGGGCTAGCGGGGAGGAACACCGGGGAGCTGTTTTTT
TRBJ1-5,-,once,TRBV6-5,CASGDHSNQPQHF,TGTGCCAGTGGAGATCATAGCAATCAGCCCCAGCATTTT
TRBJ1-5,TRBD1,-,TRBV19,CASRTTGGNQPQHF,TGTGCCAGTAGAACGACAGGGGGCAATCAGCCCCAGCATTTT
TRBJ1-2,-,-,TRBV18,CASSPNRADGYTF,TGTGCCAGCTCACCGAACAGGGCGGATGGCTACACCTTC
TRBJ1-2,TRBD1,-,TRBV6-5,CATGTDHGYTF,TGTGCCACCGGGACAGACCATGGCTACACCTTC
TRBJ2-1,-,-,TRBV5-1,CASSPLEGPGYNEQFF,TGCGCCAGCAGCCCCCTGGAGGGGCCGGGGTACAATGAGCAGTTCTTC
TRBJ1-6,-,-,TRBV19,CASSMAPSYNSPLHF,TGTGCCAGTAGTATGGCCCCCTCTTATAATTCACCCCTCCACTTT
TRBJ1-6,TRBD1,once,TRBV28,CASSLYGGQYNSPLHF,TGTGCCAGCAGTTTATACGGGGGACAGTATAATTCACCCCTCCACTTT
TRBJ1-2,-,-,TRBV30,CAWSRWDTSLWGGYTF,TGTGCCTGGAGTCGGTGGGACACCTCTCTTTGGGGTGGCTACACCTTC
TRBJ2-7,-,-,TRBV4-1,CASSPLADFKGEQYF,TGCGCCAGCAGCCCTTTAGCGGACTTCAAGGGCGAGCAGTACTTC
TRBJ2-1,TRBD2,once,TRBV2,CASNPRTSGDNEQFF,TGTGCCAGCAACCCTCGGACTAGCGGGGACAATGAGCAGTTCTTC
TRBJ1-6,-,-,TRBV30,CASEGLLTSNNSPLHF,TGTGCCTCGGAAGGTCTCTTAACAAGTAATAATTCACCCCTCCACTTT
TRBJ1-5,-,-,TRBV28,CASSPWQGKGSKGNQPQHF,TGTGCCAGCAGTCCGTGGCAGGGAAAGGGGTCGAAGGGAAATCAGCCCCAGCATTTT
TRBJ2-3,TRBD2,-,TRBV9,CASSVGLVDTDTQYF,TGTGCCAGCAGCGTCGGACTAGTGGACACAGATACGCAGTATTTT
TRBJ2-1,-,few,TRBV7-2,CASSSLKGLTYNEQFF,TGTGCCAGCAGCTCCCTGAAGGGGCTAACCTACAATGAGCAGTTCTTC
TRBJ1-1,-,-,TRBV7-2,CASTLSVAANTEAFF,TGTGCCAGCACCCTTAGTGTGGCAGCAAACACTGAAGCTTTCTTT
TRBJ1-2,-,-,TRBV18,CASSPVSGATYGYTF,TGTGCCAGCTCACCAGTTAGCGGGGCAACTTATGGCTACACCTTC
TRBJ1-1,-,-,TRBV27,CASSREGGTEAFF,TGTGCCAGCAGTCGGGAGGGGGGGACTGAAGCTTTCTTT
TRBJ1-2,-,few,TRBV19,CASSPSHWGDYGYTF,TGTGCCAGTAGTCCGAGCCACTGGGGGGACTATGGCTACACCTTC
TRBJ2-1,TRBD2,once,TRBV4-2,CASSPGGLAGDEQFF,TGTGCCAGCAGCCCAGGAGGGCTAGCGGGGGATGAGCAGTTCTTC
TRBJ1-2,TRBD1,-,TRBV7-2,CASSLADREGYGYTF,TGTGCCAGCAGCCTAGCGGACAGGGAAGGGTATGGCTACACCTTC
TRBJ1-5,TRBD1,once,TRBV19,CASSSQGQGGGNQPQHF,TGTGCCAGTAGTTCGCAAGGACAGGGGGGAGGGAATCAGCCCCAGCATTTT
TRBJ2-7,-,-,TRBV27,CASSFGRQGGFYEQYF,TGTGCCAGCAGTTTTGGTCGGCAGGGCGGGTTCTACGAGCAGTACTTC
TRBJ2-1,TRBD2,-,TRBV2,CASSDWASGTDNEQFF,TGTGCCAGCAGTGATTGGGCTAGCGGAACAGACAATGAGCAGTTCTTC
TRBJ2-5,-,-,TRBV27,CASSIRDSQETQYF,TGTGCCAGCAGTATCAGGGACTCCCAAGAGACCCAGTACTTC